The clone carrying this T cell receptor beta chain turned up a few times. Its target is not known. Time point meaning: patch test 2, 6 weeks after DPC sensitization. The treatment was: therapeutic diphenylcyclopropenone sensitization with weekly scalp DPC. The study drew its donors from alopecia patients who were 18 to 70 years old and suitable for DPC. V dropped 3 bases and J dropped 1; count of bases not matched to a gene: 3. This CDR3 has 14 residues. From germline, CDR1 is SQVTM and CDR2 ANQGSEA. This record comes from a study of human T cells and chemical hapten exposure. Study as a whole: Predominantly women, the patients had alopecia areata, totalis or universalis. Findings and caveats of the study: The number of TCRs over 1 in 1000 frequency stayed unchanged after DPC.

TCRdb re-called the RACE reads with MiXCR, one entry per CDR3 protein. This sample has 84,000 or so distinct CDR3 sequences, with roughly 10% found just once. The sequence came from a woman in her 30s with alopecia areata. Some clones in this sample may be carry-over from other donors' samples. V gene TRBV29-1 combines with J gene TRBJ2-3; 8 positions match TRBD1. The material sequenced was whole blood, taken in connection with sensitization to the hapten diphenylcyclopropenone (DPC). CDR3 protein: CSVEVTGGTDTQYF. The CDR3 DNA sequence: TGCAGCGTTGAGGTGACAGGGGGCACAGATACGCAGTATTTT.